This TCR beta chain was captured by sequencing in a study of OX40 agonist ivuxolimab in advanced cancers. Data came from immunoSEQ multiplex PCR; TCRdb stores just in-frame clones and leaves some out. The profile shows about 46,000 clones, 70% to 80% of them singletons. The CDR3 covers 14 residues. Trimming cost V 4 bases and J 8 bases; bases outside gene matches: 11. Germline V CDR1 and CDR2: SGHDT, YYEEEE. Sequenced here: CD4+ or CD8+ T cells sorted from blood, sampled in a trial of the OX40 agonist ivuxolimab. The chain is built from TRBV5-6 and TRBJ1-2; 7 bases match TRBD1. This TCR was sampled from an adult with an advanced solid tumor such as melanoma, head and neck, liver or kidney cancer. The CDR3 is CASSLGTEREGYTF. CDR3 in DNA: TGTGCCAGCAGCCTGGGGACAGAGCGCGAAGGCTACACCTTC.